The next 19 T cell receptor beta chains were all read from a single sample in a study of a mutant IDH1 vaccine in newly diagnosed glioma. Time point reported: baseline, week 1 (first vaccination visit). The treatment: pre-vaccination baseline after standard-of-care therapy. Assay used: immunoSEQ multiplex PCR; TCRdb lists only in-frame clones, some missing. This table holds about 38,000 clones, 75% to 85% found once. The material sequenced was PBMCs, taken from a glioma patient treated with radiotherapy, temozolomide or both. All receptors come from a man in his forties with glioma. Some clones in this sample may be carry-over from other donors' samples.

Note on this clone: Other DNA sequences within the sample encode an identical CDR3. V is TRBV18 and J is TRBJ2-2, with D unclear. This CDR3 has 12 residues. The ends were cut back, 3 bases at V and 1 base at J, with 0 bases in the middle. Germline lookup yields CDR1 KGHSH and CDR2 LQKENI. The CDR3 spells CASSPNTGELFF. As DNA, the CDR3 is TGTGCCAGCTCACCGAACACCGGGGAGCTGTTTTTT.

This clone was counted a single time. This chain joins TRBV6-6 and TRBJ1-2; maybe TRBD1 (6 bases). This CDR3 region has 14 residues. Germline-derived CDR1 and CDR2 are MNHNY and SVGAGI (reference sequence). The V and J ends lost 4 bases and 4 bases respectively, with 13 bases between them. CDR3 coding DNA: TGTGCCAGCAGTTCTCCCGGGACACGCTATGGCTACACCTTC. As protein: CASSSPGTRYGYTF.

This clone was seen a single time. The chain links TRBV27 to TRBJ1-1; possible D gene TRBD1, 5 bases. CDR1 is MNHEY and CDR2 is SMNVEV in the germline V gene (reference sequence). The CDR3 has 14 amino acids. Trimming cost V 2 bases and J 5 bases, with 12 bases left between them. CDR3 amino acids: CASSLGGWRTEAFF. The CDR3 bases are TGTGCCAGCAGTTTAGGGGGGTGGAGGACTGAAGCTTTCTTT.

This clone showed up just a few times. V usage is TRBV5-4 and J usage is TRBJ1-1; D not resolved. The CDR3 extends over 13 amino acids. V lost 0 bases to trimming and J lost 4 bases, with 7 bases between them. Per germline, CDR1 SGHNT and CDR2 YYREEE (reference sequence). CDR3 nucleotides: TGTGCCAGCAGCTTGGGGTGGACCACTGAAGCTTTCTTT. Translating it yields CASSLGWTTEAFF. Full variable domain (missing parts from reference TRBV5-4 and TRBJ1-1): ETGVTQSPTHLIKTRGQQVTLRCSSQSGHNTVSWYQQALGQGPQFIFQYYREEENGRGNFPPRFSGLQFPNYSSELNVNALELDDSALYLCASSLGWTTEAFFGQGTRLTVV.

This chain's CDR3 is CATSSWGGTEAFF. The CDR3 DNA reads as TGTGCCACCAGCTCGTGGGGGGGAACTGAAGCTTTCTTT. The chain has TRBV15 and TRBJ1-1, with a possible D match to TRBD1 (5 bases). The CDR3 extends over 13 amino acids. Germline V lookup: CDR1 LNHNV, CDR2 YYDKDF (reference sequence). V lost 5 bases and J 5 bases, leaving 12 bases between the germline ends.

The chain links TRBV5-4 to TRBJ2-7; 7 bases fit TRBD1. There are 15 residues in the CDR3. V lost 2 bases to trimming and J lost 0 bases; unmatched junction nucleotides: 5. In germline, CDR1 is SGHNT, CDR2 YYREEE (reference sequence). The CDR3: CASSFRDRSSYEQYF. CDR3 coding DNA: TGTGCCAGCAGCTTCCGGGACAGAAGCTCCTACGAGCAGTACTTC.

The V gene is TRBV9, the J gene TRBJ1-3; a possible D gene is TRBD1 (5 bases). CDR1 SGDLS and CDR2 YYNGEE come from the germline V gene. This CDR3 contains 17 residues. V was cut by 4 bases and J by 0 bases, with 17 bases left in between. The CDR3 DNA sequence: TGTGCCAGCAGCAGTCGGGGCCTTTCCCGCTCTGGAAACACCATATATTTT. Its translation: CASSSRGLSRSGNTIYF.

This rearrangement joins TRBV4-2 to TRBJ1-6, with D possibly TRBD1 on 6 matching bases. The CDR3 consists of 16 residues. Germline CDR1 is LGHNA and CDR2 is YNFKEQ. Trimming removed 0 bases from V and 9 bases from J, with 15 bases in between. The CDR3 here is CASSQDEGGGGSPLHF. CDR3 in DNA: TGTGCCAGCAGCCAAGATGAGGGGGGGGGAGGTTCACCCCTCCACTTT.

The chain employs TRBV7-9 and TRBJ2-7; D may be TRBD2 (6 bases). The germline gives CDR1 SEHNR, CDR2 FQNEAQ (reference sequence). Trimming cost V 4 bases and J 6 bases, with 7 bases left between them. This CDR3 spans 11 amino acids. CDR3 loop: CASSWGGEQYF. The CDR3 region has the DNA TGTGCCAGCAGCTGGGGAGGCGAGCAGTACTTC.

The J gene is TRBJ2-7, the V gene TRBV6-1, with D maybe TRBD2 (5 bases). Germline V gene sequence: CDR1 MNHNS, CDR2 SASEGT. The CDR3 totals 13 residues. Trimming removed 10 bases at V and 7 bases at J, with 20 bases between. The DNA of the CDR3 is TGTGCCACCCTCTCGTATATCCGGGGAGAGCAGTACTTC. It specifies CATLSYIRGEQYF.

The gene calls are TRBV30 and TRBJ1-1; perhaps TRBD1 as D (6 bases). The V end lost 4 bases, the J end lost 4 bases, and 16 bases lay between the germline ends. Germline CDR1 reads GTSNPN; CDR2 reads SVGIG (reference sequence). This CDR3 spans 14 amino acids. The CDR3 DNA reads TGTGCCTGGACCCTAGGGGGACGTGGCACTGAAGCTTTCTTT. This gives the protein CAWTLGGRGTEAFF.

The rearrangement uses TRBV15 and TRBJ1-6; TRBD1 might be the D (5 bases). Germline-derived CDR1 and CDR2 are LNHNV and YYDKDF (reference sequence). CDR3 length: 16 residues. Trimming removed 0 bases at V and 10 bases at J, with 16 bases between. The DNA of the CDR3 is TGTGCCACCAGCAGAGATGGGGCCGCAGGAGACTCACCCCTCCACTTT. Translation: CATSRDGAAGDSPLHF.

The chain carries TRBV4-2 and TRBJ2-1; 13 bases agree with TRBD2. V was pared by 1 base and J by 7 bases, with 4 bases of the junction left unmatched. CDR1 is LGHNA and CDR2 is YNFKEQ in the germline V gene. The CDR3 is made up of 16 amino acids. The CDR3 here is CASSQGRLAGGNEQFF. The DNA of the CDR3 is TGTGCCAGCAGCCAAGGACGACTAGCGGGGGGAAATGAGCAGTTCTTC.

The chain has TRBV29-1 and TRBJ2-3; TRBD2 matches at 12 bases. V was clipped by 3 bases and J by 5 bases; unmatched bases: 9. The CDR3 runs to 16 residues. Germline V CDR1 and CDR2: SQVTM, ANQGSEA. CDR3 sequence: CSVDLPSGGAGDTQYF. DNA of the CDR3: TGCAGCGTTGATCTACCTAGCGGGGGGGCTGGAGATACGCAGTATTTT.

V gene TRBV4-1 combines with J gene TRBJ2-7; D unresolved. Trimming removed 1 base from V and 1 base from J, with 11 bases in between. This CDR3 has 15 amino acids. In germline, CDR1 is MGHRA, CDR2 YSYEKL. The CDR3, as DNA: TGCGCCAGCAGCCAAGCGCCGGGTAGTTCCTACGAGCAGTACTTC. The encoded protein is CASSQAPGSSYEQYF.

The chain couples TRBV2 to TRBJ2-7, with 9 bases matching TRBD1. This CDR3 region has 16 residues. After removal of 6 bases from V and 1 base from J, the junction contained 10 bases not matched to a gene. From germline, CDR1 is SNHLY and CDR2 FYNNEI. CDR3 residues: CASSGTGGTWSYEQYF. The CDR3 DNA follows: TGTGCCAGCAGCGGAACAGGGGGCACGTGGTCCTACGAGCAGTACTTC.

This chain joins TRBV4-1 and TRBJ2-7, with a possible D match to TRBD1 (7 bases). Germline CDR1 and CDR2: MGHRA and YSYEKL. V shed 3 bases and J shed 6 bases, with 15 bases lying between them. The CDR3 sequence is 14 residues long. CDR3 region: CASSQAGHRGEQYF. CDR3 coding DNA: TGCGCCAGCAGCCAGGCGGGACACAGGGGCGAGCAGTACTTC.

CDR3 nucleotide sequence: TGCGCCAGCAGCTCGGGACAGGGACCCTCCTACGAGCAGTACTTC. Translation gives CASSSGQGPSYEQYF. The J gene is TRBJ2-7, the V gene TRBV5-1; 9 positions match TRBD1. Germline CDR1 and CDR2: SGHRS and YFSETQ. The V segment lost 3 bases and the J segment 0 bases; nucleotides outside the gene matches: 4. CDR3 length equals 15 residues.

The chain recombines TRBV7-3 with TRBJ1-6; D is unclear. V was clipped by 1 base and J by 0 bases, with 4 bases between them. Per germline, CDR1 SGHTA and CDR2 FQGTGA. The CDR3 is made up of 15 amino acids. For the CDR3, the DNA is TGTGCCAGCAGCTTAATGAGCTCCTATAATTCACCCCTCCACTTT. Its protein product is CASSLMSSYNSPLHF.